A selection of T cell receptor beta chains follows, all from one sample in a study of blood T cell repertoires in COVID-19. Some clones are missing from TCRdb's copy, which holds only in-frame ones; the method was immunoSEQ multiplex PCR. The data show 46,000 or so clones, over 75% seen once. The sample taken for sequencing was peripheral blood. The origin of the receptors is a man aged 50 or older with acute or convalescent COVID-19. CDR3s include the opening cysteine and the closing phenylalanine or tryptophan. The D gene is left open where the match is weak. The size of a clone is reported for some rows only, either as once, few or many, or as a class for expanded clones.

CDR3aa | CDR3nt | abundance | j_gene | d_gene | v_gene
CASSEEERGSQFF | TGTGCCAGCAGTGAAGAGGAGCGGGGTTCGCAGTTCTTC | NA | TRBJ2-1 | TRBD2 | TRBV6-4
CASRYRTGRTEAFF | TGTGCCAGCAGATACAGGACAGGGAGGACTGAAGCTTTCTTT | NA | TRBJ1-1 | TRBD1 | TRBV6-5
CASSLRQGANIQYF | TGTGCCAGCAGCTTGCGGCAGGGGGCCAACATTCAGTACTTC | few | TRBJ2-4 | TRBD1 | TRBV5-6
CASSGWGGSHEQYF | TGTGCCAGCAGCGGGTGGGGAGGAAGCCACGAGCAGTACTTC | NA | TRBJ2-7 | NA | TRBV5-4
CASGGDSRDRGSYEQYF | TGTGCCAGCGGGGGGGACAGTCGGGACAGGGGTTCCTACGAGCAGTACTTC | NA | TRBJ2-7 | TRBD1 | TRBV2
CAWSLGAGQFF | TGTGCCTGGAGTCTGGGGGCCGGGCAGTTCTTC | NA | TRBJ2-1 | NA | TRBV30
CASSFDGQGLYGYTF | TGTGCCAGCAGTTTCGACGGACAGGGTCTCTATGGCTACACCTTC | NA | TRBJ1-2 | TRBD1 | TRBV28
CASNSRGVNTEAFF | TGTGCCAGCAATTCCCGGGGGGTGAACACTGAAGCTTTCTTT | NA | TRBJ1-1 | NA | TRBV6-5
CATRTDFSYEQYF | TGTGCCACTAGGACAGATTTCTCCTACGAGCAGTACTTC | NA | TRBJ2-7 | NA | TRBV10-3
CATSRDRGVFGNQPQHF | TGTGCCACCAGCAGAGATAGGGGTGTATTCGGCAATCAGCCCCAGCATTTT | few | TRBJ1-5 | NA | TRBV15
CANQGAEDGYTF | TGTGCTAACCAGGGGGCTGAGGATGGCTACACCTTC | NA | TRBJ1-2 | TRBD1 | TRBV12-3/TRBV12-4
CASTLDRGGGYTF | TGTGCCAGCACCCTCGACAGGGGAGGCGGCTACACCTTC | NA | TRBJ1-2 | TRBD1 | TRBV7-8
CASIGRGNGEKLFF | TGTGCCAGTATCGGTAGGGGTAATGGTGAAAAACTGTTTTTT | NA | TRBJ1-4 | NA | TRBV19
CASSPRTGAAGNYGYTF | TGTGCCAGCAGCCCTCGGACAGGGGCCGCCGGAAACTATGGCTACACCTTC | NA | TRBJ1-2 | TRBD1 | TRBV3-1/TRBV3-2
CASSRLAGEDEQFF | TGTGCCAGCAGCCGACTAGCGGGAGAGGATGAGCAGTTCTTC | NA | TRBJ2-1 | TRBD2 | TRBV5-5
CASSDSGGTQYF | TGTGCCAGCAGCGACAGCGGGGGTACGCAGTATTTT | NA | TRBJ2-3 | TRBD2 | TRBV7-3
CASSQGLADNEQFF | TGTGCCAGCAGCCAGGGACTAGCGGACAATGAGCAGTTCTTC | NA | TRBJ2-1 | TRBD2 | TRBV3-1/TRBV3-2
CATSRVQPIDRRELFF | TGTGCCACCAGCAGAGTCCAACCAATCGACAGAAGGGAGCTGTTTTTT | NA | TRBJ2-2 | NA | TRBV15
CASSPYRDEKLFF | TGTGCCAGCTCACCCTATCGCGATGAAAAACTGTTTTTT | NA | TRBJ1-4 | NA | TRBV18
CASSLDWTDNSPLHF | TGTGCCAGCTCACTCGATTGGACAGATAATTCACCCCTCCACTTT | once | TRBJ1-6 | NA | TRBV18
CASSGTTGTVNTGELFF | TGTGCCAGCAGCGGAACTACCGGGACAGTCAACACCGGGGAGCTGTTTTTT | NA | TRBJ2-2 | TRBD1 | TRBV9
CASRGGNSPLHF | TGTGCCAGCAGGGGAGGAAACTCACCCCTCCACTTT | NA | TRBJ1-6 | NA | TRBV2
CASSPQDEQYF | TGTGCCAGCAGCCCCCAGGACGAGCAGTACTTC | NA | TRBJ2-7 | NA | TRBV2
CASSPRTAPYGYTF | TGTGCCAGCAGCCCACGGACTGCTCCCTATGGCTACACCTTC | NA | TRBJ1-2 | NA | TRBV5-4
CASTFMGTGVSPLHF | TGTGCCAGCACTTTTATGGGGACAGGGGTGTCACCCCTCCACTTT | NA | TRBJ1-6 | TRBD1 | TRBV27
CASSRQGMNEQFF | TGTGCCAGCAGCCGACAGGGGATGAATGAGCAGTTCTTC | NA | TRBJ2-1 | TRBD1 | TRBV7-2
CASSWNGDISNEQFF | TGTGCCAGCAGTTGGAACGGGGACATTAGCAATGAGCAGTTCTTC | NA | TRBJ2-1 | NA | TRBV27
CASHFVERGSPLHF | TGTGCCAGCCACTTTGTTGAAAGGGGGTCACCCCTCCACTTT | NA | TRBJ1-6 | NA | TRBV5-4
CASSRYRINEKLFF | TGTGCCAGCAGCCGGTACAGGATCAATGAAAAACTGTTTTTT | NA | TRBJ1-4 | NA | TRBV28
CASSPSRSGTRGTYEQYF | TGTGCCAGCTCACCAAGCCGGTCGGGGACAAGGGGGACGTACGAGCAGTACTTC | once | TRBJ2-7 | NA | TRBV18
CASSLEAGGSAGNTIYF | TGTGCCAGCAGCTTAGAGGCAGGGGGTTCCGCTGGAAACACCATATATTTT | NA | TRBJ1-3 | TRBD1 | TRBV7-9
CASSDYRVGQPQHF | TGTGCCAGCAGTGATTACAGGGTAGGTCAGCCCCAGCATTTT | once | TRBJ1-5 | NA | TRBV2
CASSEFSGGSKNIQYF | TGTGCCAGCAGTGAGTTTAGCGGGGGGTCCAAAAACATTCAGTACTTC | NA | TRBJ2-4 | TRBD2 | TRBV25-1
CASSLWTGVLEQYF | TGTGCCAGCAGCTTATGGACAGGGGTGCTCGAGCAGTACTTC | NA | TRBJ2-7 | TRBD1 | TRBV11-2
CASSLIYRADEQYF | TGTGCCAGCAGTTTAATATACAGGGCGGACGAGCAGTACTTC | NA | TRBJ2-7 | NA | TRBV27
CASSLPVNTEAFF | TGTGCCAGCAGCTTGCCAGTGAACACTGAAGCTTTCTTT | NA | TRBJ1-1 | NA | TRBV7-8
CATKAGGYNEQFF | TGTGCCACCAAAGCAGGGGGCTACAATGAGCAGTTCTTC | NA | TRBJ2-1 | TRBD1 | TRBV27
CATHDRVGSQPQHF | TGTGCCACCCACGACAGGGTTGGCAGTCAGCCCCAGCATTTT | NA | TRBJ1-5 | TRBD1 | TRBV19
CASSDFSRAEDTGELFF | TGTGCCAGCAGTGATTTTTCCAGGGCTGAGGACACCGGGGAGCTGTTTTTT | NA | TRBJ2-2 | NA | TRBV6-1
CAISAQVDTEAFF | TGTGCCATCAGTGCGCAGGTCGACACTGAAGCTTTCTTT | NA | TRBJ1-1 | NA | TRBV10-3
CASSRGNGPQYF | TGTGCCAGCAGCCGGGGAAACGGACCCCAGTACTTC | NA | TRBJ2-5 | NA | TRBV13
CASSRDRGETQYF | TGTGCCAGCAGCCGGGACAGGGGAGAGACCCAGTACTTC | once | TRBJ2-5 | TRBD1 | TRBV5-6
CASSEQPGGTDTQYF | TGTGCCAGCAGTGAACAGCCCGGGGGCACAGATACGCAGTATTTT | few | TRBJ2-3 | NA | TRBV6-4
CASSGGSTGGNTIYF | TGCGCCAGCAGCGGAGGATCGACAGGGGGAAACACCATATATTTT | NA | TRBJ1-3 | TRBD1 | TRBV5-1
CASSFRDGNIQYF | TGCGCCAGCAGCTTCCGGGATGGAAACATTCAGTACTTC | NA | TRBJ2-4 | NA | TRBV5-1
CASSEIPNTEAFF | TGTGCCAGCAGTGAAATCCCAAATACTGAAGCTTTCTTT | NA | TRBJ1-1 | NA | TRBV6-1
CASSLGRGTDTQYF | TGTGCCAGCAGCTTGGGACGGGGCACAGATACGCAGTATTTT | NA | TRBJ2-3 | NA | TRBV5-4
CASSLEQGSEAFF | TGTGCCAGCAGCTTAGAACAGGGGAGTGAAGCTTTCTTT | NA | TRBJ1-1 | TRBD1 | TRBV7-2
CASSRTSDTDTQYF | TGTGCCAGCAGTAGGACTAGCGACACAGATACGCAGTATTTT | NA | TRBJ2-3 | TRBD2 | TRBV6-5
CASSQEGLVSTDTQYF | TGCGCCAGCAGCCAAGAGGGACTAGTCAGCACAGATACGCAGTATTTT | NA | TRBJ2-3 | TRBD2 | TRBV4-3